Presented here are 14 T cell receptor beta chains from one specimen sequenced in a study of T cell repertoires in MIS-A myocarditis. Generated by immunoSEQ multiplex PCR, the TCRdb table keeps only in-frame clones and is missing some. Of more than 6,500 clones listed, approximately 80% are singletons. Sequencing was performed on right inferior lung lobe tissue obtained at autopsy. These receptors originate from a man aged 18-30 years with fulminant myocarditis from multisystem inflammatory syndrome in adults (MIS-A) after COVID-19.

This chain connects TRBV19 to TRBJ2-3, with 15 nucleotides matching TRBD2. The CDR3 spans 18 residues. Germline-derived CDR1 and CDR2 are LNHDA and SQIVND (reference sequence). Trimming at V came to 4 bases and at J to 2 bases, leaving 7 bases not matched to a gene. The chain's CDR3 is CASSKGLAGGRATDTQYF. For the CDR3, the DNA is TGTGCCAGTAGTAAGGGACTAGCGGGAGGAAGGGCCACAGATACGCAGTATTTT.

The J gene is TRBJ2-5, the V gene TRBV5-1, with 9 bases aligning to TRBD2. The CDR3 contains 17 residues. From germline, CDR1 is SGHRS and CDR2 YFSETQ. The V gene end was trimmed by 6 bases and the J gene end by 5 bases; junction bases not matched to a gene: 17. Written as DNA, the CDR3 is TGCGCCAGCAATGTCGGGTCGATAGCGGGAGCGGGGGAGACCCAGTACTTC. This codes for CASNVGSIAGAGETQYF.

CDR3 DNA: TGTGCCACCAGTGGGGGGAACACTGAAGCTTTCTTT. It codes for CATSGGNTEAFF. V usage is TRBV24-1 and J usage is TRBJ1-1, with unresolved D. V dropped 5 bases and J dropped 1 base, with 4 bases sitting between them. Germline V lookup: CDR1 KGHDR, CDR2 SFDVKD. CDR3 size: 12 residues.

The chain joins TRBV5-1 to TRBJ1-4, with 8 bases lining up with TRBD1. CDR3 size: 15 residues. Germline assignment: CDR1 SGHRS and CDR2 YFSETQ. After removal of 4 bases from V and 8 bases from J, the junction contained 10 bases not matched to a gene. In DNA form, the CDR3 reads TGCGCCAGCAGCCCTAGGACAGGGTTAAGGGAAAAACTGTTTTTT. Translating gives CASSPRTGLREKLFF.

The rearrangement uses TRBV2 and TRBJ2-7; the match to TRBD2 covers 12 bases. The ends lost 5 bases at V and 7 bases at J; junction bases unmatched: 9. The CDR3 contains 15 residues. Looked up from germline, CDR1 is SNHLY and CDR2 is FYNNEI. CDR3 sequence reads: CASSLLAGGSGEQYF. CDR3 coding DNA: TGTGCCAGCAGTTTGCTAGCGGGAGGGTCCGGAGAGCAGTACTTC. The full variable domain, completed using reference TRBV2 and TRBJ2-7, is EPEVTQTPSHQVTQMGQEVILRCVPISNHLYFYWYRQILGQKVEFLVSFYNNEISEKSEIFDDQFSVERPDGSNFTLKIRSTKLEDSAMYFCASSLLAGGSGEQYFGPGTRLTVT.

This clone was detected only once. The rearrangement uses TRBV6-5 and TRBJ2-5; the match to TRBD1 covers 8 bases. CDR3 length: 13 amino acids. In germline, CDR1 is MNHEY, CDR2 SVGAGI. J lost 2 bases, V lost 10 bases, and 6 bases had no gene match. CDR3 DNA sequence: TGTGCCACAGGGGGCGCGGGGCAAGAGACCCAGTACTTC. Translating gives CATGGAGQETQYF.

The chain couples TRBV5-4 to TRBJ2-5; maybe TRBD1 (5 bases). CDR1 and CDR2 from the germline V gene are SGHNT and YYREEE (reference sequence). Deletions cut 0 bases from V and 2 bases from J, with 11 bases between. CDR3 length: 15 residues. CDR3 DNA: TGTGCCAGCAGCTTGGACGGACACCCACAAGAGACCCAGTACTTC. The encoded protein is CASSLDGHPQETQYF.

The chain has TRBV10-1 and TRBJ1-1; tentative D call: TRBD1 (5 bases). Germline V gives CDR1 WNHNN, CDR2 SYGVQD (reference sequence). The CDR3 runs 13 residues. V was cut by 6 bases and J by 1 base, with 9 bases left in between. This chain's CDR3 is CASRDNPNTEAFF. CDR3 nucleotide sequence: TGCGCCAGCAGGGACAATCCGAACACTGAAGCTTTCTTT.

This chain links TRBV27 with TRBJ2-7; the D is unclear. Trimming took off 6 bases at V and 3 bases at J, with 12 bases between the two ends. The CDR3 sequence is 13 residues long. Germline V CDR1 and CDR2: MNHEY, SMNVEV (reference sequence). The CDR3 DNA sequence: TGTGCCAGCAGCCCCGGACGGCTCTACGAGCAGTACTTC. This sequence encodes CASSPGRLYEQYF.

The J gene is TRBJ1-2, the V gene TRBV14; D gene ambiguous. The germline CDR1 and CDR2 sequences are SGHDN and FVKESK. Deletions cut 0 bases from V and 13 bases from J, with 15 bases between. There are 13 residues in the CDR3. CDR3 in DNA: TGTGCCAGCAGCCAAGATCGGCTCGTCCCGGCCACCTTC. Its protein product is CASSQDRLVPATF.

V gene TRBV4-2 combines with J gene TRBJ1-4; 11 nucleotides match TRBD1. Trimming cost V 1 base and J 7 bases; bases outside gene matches: 2. The germline CDR1 and CDR2 sequences are LGHNA and YNFKEQ. The CDR3 has 15 amino acids. CDR3 sequence reads: CASSQGTGGAEKLFF. In nucleotides, the CDR3 is TGTGCCAGCAGCCAAGGGACAGGGGGCGCTGAAAAACTGTTTTTT.

This clone was recorded once. The genes are TRBV19 and TRBJ2-7; a possible D gene is TRBD2 (6 bases). V lost 2 bases and J 2 bases, leaving 13 bases between the germline ends. The CDR3 totals 15 residues. In germline, CDR1 is LNHDA, CDR2 SQIVND (reference sequence). CDR3: CASSITGTEAYEQYF. In DNA form, the CDR3 reads TGTGCCAGTAGTATAACCGGGACTGAAGCCTACGAGCAGTACTTC. Supplemented by reference TRBV19 and TRBJ2-7, the full variable domain reads DGGITQSPKYLFRKEGQNVTLSCEQNLNHDAMYWYRQDPGQGLRLIYYSQIVNDFQKGDIAEGYSVSREKKESFPLTVTSAQKNPTAFYLCASSITGTEAYEQYFGPGTRLTVT.

J is TRBJ2-1 and V is TRBV7-3; D unresolved. V lost 0 bases, J lost 5 bases, and 11 bases lay in between. There are 15 residues in the CDR3. The germline V gene encodes CDR1 SGHTA and CDR2 FQGTGA. CDR3 sequence (DNA): TGTGCCAGCAGCTTAACTTATAACAGCCACAATGAGCAGTTCTTC. Amino acids: CASSLTYNSHNEQFF.

Worth noting for this clone: Other DNA sequences in the sample encode the same CDR3. The V and J genes are TRBV27 and TRBJ1-4; the D is unclear. CDR1 and CDR2 (germline): MNHEY, SMNVEV (reference sequence). CDR3 length: 14 residues. V dropped 6 bases and J dropped 0 bases, with 8 bases sitting between them. This chain's CDR3 is CASRGIATNEKLFF. The CDR3 DNA reads TGTGCCAGCAGGGGAATCGCAACTAATGAAAAACTGTTTTTT.